Presented here are 8 T cell receptor beta chains from one specimen sequenced in a study of cytomegalovirus exposure and HLA in healthy donors. PCR involved 60 Vbeta and 13 Jbeta primers. Profiling relied on immunoSEQ multiplex PCR, and the TCRdb table lists in-frame clones only, not all of them. The clone table shows just over 20,000 clones, with the ten largest holding roughly 23%. The sequenced sample was PBMCs. All receptors derive from a man aged 55-75 years in good health and CMV-seropositive.

The rearrangement uses TRBV9 and TRBJ2-1, with TRBD1 matching 9 bases. V lost 3 bases to trimming and J lost 5 bases; unmatched junction nucleotides: 18. Germline assignment: CDR1 SGDLS and CDR2 YYNGEE. The CDR3 has 19 residues. The CDR3 region has the DNA TGTGCCAGCAGCGCCTCCGGGACAGGGAGGACAACGCCCAACAATGAGCAGTTCTTC. This encodes CASSASGTGRTTPNNEQFF. Complete variable domain (other parts from reference TRBV9 and TRBJ2-1): DSGVTQTPKHLITATGQRVTLRCSPRSGDLSVYWYQQSLDQGLQFLIQYYNGEERAKGNILERFSAQQFPDLHSELNLSSLELGDSALYFCASSASGTGRTTPNNEQFFGPGTRLTVL.

The V call is TRBV5-1, the J call TRBJ2-5, with TRBD2 matching 9 bases. The DNA end is more similar to TRBJ2-7, so the J call may be wrong. Per the germline V gene, CDR1 is SGHRS and CDR2 is YFSETQ. This CDR3 contains 15 residues. CDR3 sequence reads: CASSSVAGAAYEQYF. Here the CDR3 DNA reads TGCGCCAGCAGCTCAGTAGCGGGAGCCGCCTACGAGCAGTACTTC.

The chain is built from TRBV9 and TRBJ2-7, with 7 nucleotides matching TRBD2. CDR1 and CDR2 from the germline V gene are SGDLS and YYNGEE. The V and J ends lost 0 bases and 4 bases, in that order; junction bases with no gene match: 7. This CDR3 is 15 amino acids long. CDR3 DNA sequence: TGTGCCAGCAGCGTAGCCGCCGCTAGCGGATACGAGCAGTACTTC. It codes for CASSVAAASGYEQYF. The entire variable domain, with the rest obtained from reference TRBV9 and TRBJ2-7, is as follows: DSGVTQTPKHLITATGQRVTLRCSPRSGDLSVYWYQQSLDQGLQFLIQYYNGEERAKGNILERFSAQQFPDLHSELNLSSLELGDSALYFCASSVAAASGYEQYFGPGTRLTVT.

The chain has TRBV15 and TRBJ1-1; tentative D call: TRBD1 (5 bases). Germline V CDR1 and CDR2: LNHNV, YYDKDF (reference sequence). The length of the CDR3 is 14 residues. The V end lost 8 bases, the J end lost 1 base, and 14 bases lay between the germline ends. CDR3 DNA sequence: TGTGCCACCTCCCGACAGTACTCGAACACTGAAGCTTTCTTT. It encodes CATSRQYSNTEAFF.

The CDR3 loop is CASSFTGGIRAFF. Written as DNA, the CDR3 is TGTGCCAGCAGCTTCACAGGGGGGATTCGAGCTTTCTTT. The chain combines TRBV5-4 with TRBJ1-1; 8 positions agree with TRBD1. After removal of 2 bases from V and 10 bases from J, the junction contained 7 bases not matched to a gene. CDR3 size: 13 residues. CDR1 is SGHNT and CDR2 is YYREEE in the germline V gene (reference sequence).

The chain carries TRBV7-9 and TRBJ1-4, with TRBD1 matching 7 bases. Unmatched junction bases numbered 7, after V lost 7 bases and J lost 5 bases. This CDR3 region has 14 residues. Germline-derived CDR1 and CDR2 are SEHNR and FQNEAQ (reference sequence). CDR3 nucleotide sequence: TGTGCCAGCAACCCCGGGACAGTAAATGAAAAACTGTTTTTT. Translating gives CASNPGTVNEKLFF. The whole variable domain, remainder taken from reference TRBV7-9 and TRBJ1-4, is DTGVSQNPRHKITKRGQNVTFRCDPISEHNRLYWYRQTLGQGPEFLTYFQNEAQLEKSRLLSDRFSAERPKGSFSTLEIQRTEQGDSAMYLCASNPGTVNEKLFFGSGTQLSVL.

In regard to this clone: The sample contains more than one DNA sequence encoding this CDR3. The rearrangement uses TRBV4-1 and TRBJ2-3, with 15 nucleotides matching TRBD2. CDR1 and CDR2 (germline): MGHRA, YSYEKL. The CDR3 runs 16 residues. V lost 3 bases and J lost 6; bases outside the gene matches: 4. For the CDR3, the DNA is TGCGCCAGCAGCCAGGGACTAGCGGGAGGCGTCGATACGCAGTATTTT. Translating gives CASSQGLAGGVDTQYF.

In DNA form, the CDR3 reads TGCGCCAGCAGCCTCGGGAACACTGAAGCTTTCTTT. Protein product: CASSLGNTEAFF. The V call is TRBV10-1, the J call TRBJ1-1; no firm D call. Deletions cut 6 bases from V and 1 base from J, with 6 bases between. Germline V gives CDR1 WNHNN, CDR2 SYGVQD (reference sequence). The CDR3 runs 12 residues.